The 5 T cell receptor beta chains listed next were all sequenced from one sample in a study of Ad26.COV2.S vaccination and SARS-CoV-2 variants. This table comes from immunoSEQ multiplex PCR, and its TCRdb copy is limited to in-frame clones, with some not included. The top ten hold around 4% of the sample, which has roughly 380,000 clones, around 90% seen once. Material: peripheral blood, obtained after recovery from COVID-19. All receptors derive from a human donor who had recovered from COVID-19.

The CDR3 loop is CASSLLEVGGMNTEAFF. CDR3 DNA sequence: TGTGCCAGCAGCTTGTTAGAGGTTGGGGGAATGAACACTGAAGCTTTCTTT. The J gene is TRBJ1-1, the V gene TRBV5-4; TRBD1 might be the D (5 bases). The V end lost 1 base, the J end lost 0 bases, and 16 bases lay between the germline ends. The CDR3 contains 17 residues. Per germline, CDR1 SGHNT and CDR2 YYREEE (reference sequence).

The chain links TRBV11-1 to TRBJ2-3; 8 bases are a match to TRBD1. Trimming at V came to 3 bases and at J to 2 bases, leaving 4 bases not matched to a gene. CDR3 length: 15 residues. Germline CDR1 is SGHAT and CDR2 is FQDESV (reference sequence). The CDR3: CASSFRQGYTDTQYF. CDR3 coding DNA: TGTGCCAGCAGCTTTAGACAGGGGTACACAGATACGCAGTATTTT.

This clone was seen just once. CDR3 DNA: TGTGCCAGCAGTCCGCGTGTAGCGGGACGACAAGAGACCCAGTACTTC. Translation gives CASSPRVAGRQETQYF. V is TRBV27 and J is TRBJ2-5; TRBD2 matches at 8 bases. The V gene end was trimmed by 5 bases and the J gene end by 2 bases; junction bases not matched to a gene: 10. CDR1 is MNHEY, CDR2 SMNVEV, per germline (reference sequence). This CDR3 is built from 16 residues.

This sequence joins TRBV7-6 and TRBJ2-5; no firm D call. Trimming pared 1 base from V and 1 base from J, leaving 10 bases between. The CDR3 totals 15 residues. Germline CDR1 SGHVS, CDR2 FNYEAQ. The CDR3 sequence: CASSLGAGSQETQYF. The CDR3 DNA reads as TGTGCCAGCAGCTTAGGGGCCGGGTCCCAAGAGACCCAGTACTTC.

This clone appeared a few times. The V gene is TRBV5-1, the J gene TRBJ1-1; D perhaps matches TRBD1 (6 bases). CDR1 and CDR2 (germline): SGHRS, YFSETQ. V was trimmed by 0 bases and J by 2 bases, leaving 11 bases between them. CDR3 size: 15 residues. CDR3 coding DNA: TGCGCCAGCAGCTTGGCCGGGACACAAAACACTGAAGCTTTCTTT. This sequence encodes CASSLAGTQNTEAFF.